The subject of this entry is one TCR beta chain. The data originate from a study of CD8+CD57+ T cells in acquired aplastic anemia. On the study more broadly: When averaged, DNA from sorted CD4+ and CD8+ cells came to about 2.9 ug.

CDR3 and TCR beta VDJ profiling relied on genomic DNA as the template. TCRdb reprocessed the reads with MiXCR, giving one entry per CDR3 protein. The repertoire includes about 40,000 distinct CDR3 sequences, approximately 63% of them detected once, and 59% sits in the top ten. The V gene lost 1 base and the J gene lost 1 base, with 14 bases spanning the gap. The CDR3 contains 15 residues. Germline V gene sequence: CDR1 SQVTM, CDR2 ANQGSEA. Only patients with CD8+CD57+ cell expansion on flow cytometry were chosen for sequencing. When blood sampling took place, the patients had received no therapy. The material sequenced was sorted CD4+, CD8+, or CD8+CD57+ T cells (not recorded which) from PBMCs. The rearrangement joins TRBV29-1 to TRBJ2-7, with a possible D match to TRBD1 (5 bases). The sequence derives from a human donor with aplastic anemia. CDR3 amino acids: CSVEGADRQSYEQYF. For the CDR3, the DNA is TGCAGCGTTGAAGGGGCAGATAGACAGTCCTACGAGCAGTACTTC.